The present TCR beta chain was sequenced within a study of blood T cells in healthy people across ages. Whole-study context: Template switching recovered approximately one barcoded beta molecule for every two T cells.

Each individual donor underwent a draw of ten milliliters of peripheral blood. As to this clonotype: The antigen remains unidentified.

Germline values: CDR1 MNHEY, CDR2 SMNVEV (reference sequence). This CDR3 is built from 16 residues. Trimming shortened V by 3 bases and J by 0 bases, and 14 bases separated the two germline ends. Broader study findings: Higher naive T cell percentage went strongly together with higher TCR beta diversity.

The use of a sample-barcoded 5' primer and a J-beta primer mix characterized a second PCR of roughly 7 to 12 cycles. Tagging of each cDNA molecule was performed by a template-switch adaptor with 12 random nucleotides. MiXCR was run by TCRdb on the 5' RACE reads, yielding one entry per CDR3 protein. The sample yields 1.2 million to 1.5 million distinct CDR3 sequences, roughly 60% seen once. The sequenced sample was blood. This TCR was recovered from a man in his late teens or twenties in good health. The rearrangement joins TRBV27 to TRBJ2-5, with D possibly matching TRBD2 (6 bases). The CDR3 reads CASSFGTGEYQETQYF. The CDR3 bases are TGTGCCAGCAGTTTCGGGACGGGGGAGTACCAAGAGACCCAGTACTTC.